The entry that follows covers one T cell receptor beta chain sequence. The sample originates from a study of T cells expressing NK-cell markers. Germline CDR1 is SGHKS and CDR2 is YYEKEE (reference sequence). This CDR3 spans 12 amino acids. TCRdb reanalyzed the 5' RACE reads and collapses them to one entry per CDR3 protein, without DNA. The sample has about 430,000 distinct CDR3 sequences. This TCR was sampled from a woman in her forties or fifties in good health. The V call is TRBV5-5, the J call TRBJ2-7; the TCRdb call, TRBD2, lacks DNA for checking. The specimen sequenced was blood T cells: a sorted CD56 or NKG2C T cell subset, CD4+ or CD8+ T cells, or bulk PBMC T cells (not recorded which). The CDR3 here is CASSWGLVEQYF.